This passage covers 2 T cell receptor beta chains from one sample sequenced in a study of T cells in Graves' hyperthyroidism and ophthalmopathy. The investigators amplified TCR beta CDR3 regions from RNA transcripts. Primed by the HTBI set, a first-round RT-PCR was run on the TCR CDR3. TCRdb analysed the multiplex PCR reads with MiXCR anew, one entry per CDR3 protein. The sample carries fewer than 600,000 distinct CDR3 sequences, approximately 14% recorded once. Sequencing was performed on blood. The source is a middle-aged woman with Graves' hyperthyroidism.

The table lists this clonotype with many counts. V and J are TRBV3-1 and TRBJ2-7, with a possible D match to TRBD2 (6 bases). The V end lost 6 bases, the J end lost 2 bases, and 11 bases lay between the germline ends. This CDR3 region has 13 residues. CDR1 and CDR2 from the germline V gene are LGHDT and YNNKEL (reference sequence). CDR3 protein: CASRKTSTYEQYF. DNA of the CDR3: TGTGCCAGCAGGAAGACTAGTACCTACGAGCAGTACTTC.

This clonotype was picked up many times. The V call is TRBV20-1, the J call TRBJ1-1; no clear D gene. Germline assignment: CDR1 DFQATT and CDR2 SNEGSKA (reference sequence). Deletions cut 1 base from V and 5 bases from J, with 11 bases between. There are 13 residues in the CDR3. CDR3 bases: TGCAGTGCTAGAGTGGCAAGTGGGACTGAAGCTTTCTTT. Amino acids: CSARVASGTEAFF.